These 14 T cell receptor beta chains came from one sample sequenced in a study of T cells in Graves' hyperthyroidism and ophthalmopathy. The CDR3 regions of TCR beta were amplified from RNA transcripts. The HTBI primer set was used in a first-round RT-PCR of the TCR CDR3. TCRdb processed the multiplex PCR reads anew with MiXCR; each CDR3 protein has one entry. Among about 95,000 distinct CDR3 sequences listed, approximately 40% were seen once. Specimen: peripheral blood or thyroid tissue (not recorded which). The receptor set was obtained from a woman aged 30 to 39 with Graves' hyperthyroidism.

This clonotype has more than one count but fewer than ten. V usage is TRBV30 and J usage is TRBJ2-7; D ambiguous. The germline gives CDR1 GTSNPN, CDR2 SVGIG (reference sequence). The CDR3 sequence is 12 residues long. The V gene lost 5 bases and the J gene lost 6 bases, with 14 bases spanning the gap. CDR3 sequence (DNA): TGTGCCTGGTCTTACATGTCAGCCGAGCAGTACTTC. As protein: CAWSYMSAEQYF.

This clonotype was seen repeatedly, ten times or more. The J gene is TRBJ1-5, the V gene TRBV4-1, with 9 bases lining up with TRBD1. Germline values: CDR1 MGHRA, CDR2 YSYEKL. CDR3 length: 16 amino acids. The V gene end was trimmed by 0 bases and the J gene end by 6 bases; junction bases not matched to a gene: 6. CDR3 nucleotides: TGCGCCAGCAGCCAAGATTCGGGACAGGGTGTTCAGCCCCAGCATTTT. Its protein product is CASSQDSGQGVQPQHF.

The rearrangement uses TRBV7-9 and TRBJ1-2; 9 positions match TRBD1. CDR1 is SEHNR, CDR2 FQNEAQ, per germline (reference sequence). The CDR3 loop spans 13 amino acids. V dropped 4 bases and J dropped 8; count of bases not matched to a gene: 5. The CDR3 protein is CASSSQGAKGYTF. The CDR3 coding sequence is TGTGCCAGCAGCTCACAGGGGGCGAAAGGCTACACCTTC.

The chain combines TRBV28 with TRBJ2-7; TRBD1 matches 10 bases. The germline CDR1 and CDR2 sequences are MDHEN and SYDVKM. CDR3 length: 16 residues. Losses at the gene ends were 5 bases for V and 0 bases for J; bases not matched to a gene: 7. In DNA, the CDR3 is TGTGCCAGCAGTCGGGACAGGGGAAGTAGCTCCTACGAGCAGTACTTC. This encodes CASSRDRGSSSYEQYF.

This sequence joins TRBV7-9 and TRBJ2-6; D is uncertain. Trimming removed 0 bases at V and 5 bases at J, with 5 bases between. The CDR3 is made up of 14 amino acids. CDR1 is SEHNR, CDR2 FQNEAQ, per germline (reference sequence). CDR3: CASSLAERANVLTF. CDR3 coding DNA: TGTGCCAGCAGCTTAGCGGAGCGGGCCAACGTCCTGACTTTC.

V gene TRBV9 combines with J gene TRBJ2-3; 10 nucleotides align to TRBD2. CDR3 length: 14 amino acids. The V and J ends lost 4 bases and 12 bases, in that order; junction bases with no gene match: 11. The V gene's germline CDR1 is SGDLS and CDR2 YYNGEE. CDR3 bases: TGTGCCAGCAGCCAAACGAGCGGGAGGGCCACCCAGTATTTT. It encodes CASSQTSGRATQYF.

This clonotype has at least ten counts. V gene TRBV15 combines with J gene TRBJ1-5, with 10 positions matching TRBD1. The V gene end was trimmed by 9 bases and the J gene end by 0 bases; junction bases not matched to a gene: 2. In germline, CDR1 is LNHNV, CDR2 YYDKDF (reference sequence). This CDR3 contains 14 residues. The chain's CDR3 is CATGTGDSNQPQHF. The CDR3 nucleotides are TGTGCCACGGGGACAGGGGATAGCAATCAGCCCCAGCATTTT.

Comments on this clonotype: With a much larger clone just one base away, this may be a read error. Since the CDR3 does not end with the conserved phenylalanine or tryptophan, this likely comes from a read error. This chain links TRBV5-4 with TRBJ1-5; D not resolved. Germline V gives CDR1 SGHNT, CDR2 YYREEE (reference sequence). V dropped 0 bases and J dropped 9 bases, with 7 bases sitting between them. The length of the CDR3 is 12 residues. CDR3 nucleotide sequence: TGTGCCAGCAGCTTGGACGCCGGGCCCCAGCATCTT. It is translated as CASSLDAGPQHL.

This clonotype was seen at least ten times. CDR3 loop: CASSIGVWETQYF. CDR3 nucleotides: TGTGCCAGTAGTATCGGGGTATGGGAGACCCAGTACTTC. The chain employs TRBV19 and TRBJ2-5; D is perhaps TRBD2 (5 bases). The V and J ends lost 3 bases and 5 bases respectively, with 10 bases between them. The CDR3 has 13 residues. The V gene's germline CDR1 is LNHDA and CDR2 SQIVND (reference sequence).

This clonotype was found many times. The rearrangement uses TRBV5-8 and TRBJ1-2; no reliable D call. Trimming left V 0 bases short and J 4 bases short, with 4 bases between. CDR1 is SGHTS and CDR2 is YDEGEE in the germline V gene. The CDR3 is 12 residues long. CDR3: CASSLDFYGYTF. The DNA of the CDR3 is TGTGCCAGCAGCTTGGACTTCTATGGCTACACCTTC.

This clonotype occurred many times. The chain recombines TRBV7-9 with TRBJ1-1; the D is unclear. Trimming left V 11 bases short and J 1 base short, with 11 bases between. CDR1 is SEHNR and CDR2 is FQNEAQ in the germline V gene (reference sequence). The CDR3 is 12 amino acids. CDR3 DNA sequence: TGTGCCGCTGGAAGGCAGAACACTGAAGCTTTCTTT. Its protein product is CAAGRQNTEAFF. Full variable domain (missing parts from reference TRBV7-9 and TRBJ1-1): DTGVSQNPRHKITKRGQNVTFRCDPISEHNRLYWYRQTLGQGPEFLTYFQNEAQLEKSRLLSDRFSAERPKGSFSTLEIQRTEQGDSAMYLCAAGRQNTEAFFGQGTRLTVV.

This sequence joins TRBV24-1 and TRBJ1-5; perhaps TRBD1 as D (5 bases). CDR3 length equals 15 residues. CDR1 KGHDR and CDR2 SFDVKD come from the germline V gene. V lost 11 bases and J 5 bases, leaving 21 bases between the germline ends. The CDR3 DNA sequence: TGTGCCAGCCGCACGGGGACTCTGAGCCATCAGCCCCAGCATTTT. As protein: CASRTGTLSHQPQHF.

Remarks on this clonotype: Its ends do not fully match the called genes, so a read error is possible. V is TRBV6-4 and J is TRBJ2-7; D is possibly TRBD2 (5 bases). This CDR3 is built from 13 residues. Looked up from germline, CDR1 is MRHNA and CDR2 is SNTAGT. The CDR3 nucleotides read TGTGCCATCAGTGAGTCGGGGTCGAGGGAGCAGTACTTC. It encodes CAISESGSREQYF.

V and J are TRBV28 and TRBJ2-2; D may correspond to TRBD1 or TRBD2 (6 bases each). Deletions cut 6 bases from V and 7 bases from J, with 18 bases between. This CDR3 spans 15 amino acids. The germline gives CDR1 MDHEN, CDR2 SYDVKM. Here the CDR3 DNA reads TGTGCCAGCAGCTCGACAGGCGGGCGGGACGGGGAGCTGTTTTTT. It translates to CASSSTGGRDGELFF. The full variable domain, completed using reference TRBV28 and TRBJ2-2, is DVKVTQSSRYLVKRTGEKVFLECVQDMDHENMFWYRQDPGLGLRLIYFSYDVKMKEKGDIPEGYSVSREKKERFSLILESASTNQTSMYLCASSSTGGRDGELFFGEGSRLTVL.